The present TCR beta chain was sequenced within a study of tumor and adjacent non-tumor tissue in lung cancer. At the level of the study: Each sample yielded approximately 4.2 million productive TCRbeta reads on average. General observations from the study: Compared with tumor, normal lung showed significantly lower TCR diversity. Tumor TCR diversity, when higher, was linked to shorter survival.

Three rounds of nested PCR, following a modified ARM-PCR protocol, produced the TCRbeta library. TCRdb called the multiplex PCR reads again in MiXCR, with one record for every CDR3 protein. The sample holds 60,000 to 85,000 distinct CDR3 sequences; 60% to 80% are singletons and the top ten take about 12%. The CDR3 sequence is 15 residues long. Note on this clonotype: Antigen unknown. Relative to the germline gene, one junction end is altered; a read error may explain this.

No cell sorting was done before RNA was extracted from the tissue. The sequence was obtained from a woman between 45 and 65 years old with non-small cell lung cancer. Sequencing was performed on lung tumor tissue. This chain connects TRBV12-3 or TRBV12-4 to TRBJ1-1; 8 bases fit TRBD1. The CDR3 sequence is CANSLRQGQNTEAFF. CDR3 nucleotides: TGTGCCAACAGTCTTCGACAGGGGCAGAACACTGAAGCTTTCTTT.